These T cell receptor beta chains were read from a single sample in a study of human T cells and chemical hapten exposure. TCRdb reanalysed the RACE reads using MiXCR and keeps one entry per CDR3 protein. The table includes roughly 100,000 distinct CDR3 sequences, nearly 35% detected once. This sample comprised whole blood, obtained in connection with sensitization to the hapten diphenylcyclopropenone (DPC). The receptors were gathered from a middle-aged man with alopecia areata. Some clones in this sample may be carry-over from other donors' samples. Each CDR3 is given with its conserved first and last residue.

J: TRBJ2-3; V: TRBV7-6; CDR3: CASSLLASGSPTDTQYF
J: TRBJ2-3; V: TRBV4-3; CDR3: CASSQDLPRLGGVTDTQYF
J: TRBJ2-3; V: TRBV9; CDR3: CASSVGGGSTDTQYF
J: TRBJ2-3; V: TRBV12-3/TRBV12-4; CDR3: CATKQATDTQYF
J: TRBJ2-1; V: TRBV12-3/TRBV12-4; CDR3: CASSRGLAGAFNEQFF
J: TRBJ2-3; V: TRBV7-2; CDR3: CASSLQVAERDTQYF
J: TRBJ2-7; V: TRBV28; CDR3: CASNTLAGGRGGEQYF
J: TRBJ2-7; V: TRBV5-1; CDR3: CASSFASGTRSYEQYF
J: TRBJ2-1; V: TRBV6-6; CDR3: CASKTRATRDEQFF
J: TRBJ1-5; V: TRBV29-1; CDR3: CSARHGGLDQPQHF
J: TRBJ2-3; V: TRBV12-3/TRBV12-4; CDR3: CASSRSSGRSIRTDTQYF
J: TRBJ1-2; V: TRBV7-2; CDR3: CASSGRTGTYGYTF
J: TRBJ2-6; V: TRBV12-3/TRBV12-4; CDR3: CASSLPSGFPGANVLTF
J: TRBJ2-5; V: TRBV2; CDR3: CASGKREETQYF
J: TRBJ1-6; V: TRBV18; CDR3: CASSPPFRDNSPLHF
J: TRBJ2-1; V: TRBV5-1; CDR3: CASIGSHLPNEQFF
J: TRBJ2-4; V: TRBV7-3; CDR3: CASSLKSGAKNIQYF
J: TRBJ2-7; V: TRBV20-1; CDR3: CSARDPRGASYEQYF
J: TRBJ2-3; V: TRBV10-3; CDR3: CAISDRRDTQYF
J: TRBJ2-7; V: TRBV29-1; CDR3: CSVEGTTGGQSTYEQYF
J: TRBJ2-1; V: TRBV10-3; CDR3: CAISESTTQSLGNERFF
J: TRBJ2-1; V: TRBV29-1; CDR3: CSDSIGLAGGGDEQFF
J: TRBJ1-1; V: TRBV2; CDR3: CASSEKGGFRNTEAFF
J: TRBJ2-3; V: TRBV12-3/TRBV12-4; CDR3: CASSPPWVGTDTQYF
J: TRBJ1-5; V: TRBV6-2/TRBV6-3; CDR3: CASSYADRNQPQHF
J: TRBJ2-5; V: TRBV14; CDR3: CASSQGRRPQETQYF
J: TRBJ1-3; V: TRBV12-3/TRBV12-4; CDR3: CASSRQGAQGNTIYF